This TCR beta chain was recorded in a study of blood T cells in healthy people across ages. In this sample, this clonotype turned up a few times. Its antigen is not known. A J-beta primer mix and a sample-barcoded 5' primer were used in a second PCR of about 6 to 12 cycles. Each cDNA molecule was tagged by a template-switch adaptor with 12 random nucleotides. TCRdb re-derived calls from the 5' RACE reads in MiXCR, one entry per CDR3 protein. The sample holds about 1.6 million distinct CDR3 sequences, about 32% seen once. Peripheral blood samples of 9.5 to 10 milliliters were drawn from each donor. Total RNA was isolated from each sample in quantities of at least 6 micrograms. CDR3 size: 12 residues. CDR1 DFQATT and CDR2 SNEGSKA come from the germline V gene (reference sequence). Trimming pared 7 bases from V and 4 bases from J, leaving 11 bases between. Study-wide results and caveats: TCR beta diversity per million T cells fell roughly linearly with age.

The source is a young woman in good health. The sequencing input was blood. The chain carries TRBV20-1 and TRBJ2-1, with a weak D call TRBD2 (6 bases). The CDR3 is CSVSGPYNEQFF. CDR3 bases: TGCAGTGTTAGCGGACCGTACAATGAGCAGTTCTTC.